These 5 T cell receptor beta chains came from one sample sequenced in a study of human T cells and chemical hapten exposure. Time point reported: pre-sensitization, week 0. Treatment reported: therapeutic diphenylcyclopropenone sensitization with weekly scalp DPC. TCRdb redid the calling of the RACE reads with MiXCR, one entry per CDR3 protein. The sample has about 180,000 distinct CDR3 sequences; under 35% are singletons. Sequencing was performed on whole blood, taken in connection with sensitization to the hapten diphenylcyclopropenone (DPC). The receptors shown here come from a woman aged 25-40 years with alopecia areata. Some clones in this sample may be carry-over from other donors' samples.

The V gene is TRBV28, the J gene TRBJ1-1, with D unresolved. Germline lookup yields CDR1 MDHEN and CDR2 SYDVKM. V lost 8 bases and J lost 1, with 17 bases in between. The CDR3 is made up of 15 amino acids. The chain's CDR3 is CASPGLESGNTEAFF. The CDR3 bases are TGTGCCAGCCCAGGCCTGGAGTCTGGGAACACTGAAGCTTTCTTT.

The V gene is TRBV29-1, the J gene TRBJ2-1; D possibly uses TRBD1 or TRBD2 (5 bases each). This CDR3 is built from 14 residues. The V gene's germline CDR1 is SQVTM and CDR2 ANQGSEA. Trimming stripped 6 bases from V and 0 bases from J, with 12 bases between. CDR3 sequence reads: CSVGDPSSYNEQFF. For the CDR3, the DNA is TGCAGCGTGGGGGACCCTAGCTCCTACAATGAGCAGTTCTTC.

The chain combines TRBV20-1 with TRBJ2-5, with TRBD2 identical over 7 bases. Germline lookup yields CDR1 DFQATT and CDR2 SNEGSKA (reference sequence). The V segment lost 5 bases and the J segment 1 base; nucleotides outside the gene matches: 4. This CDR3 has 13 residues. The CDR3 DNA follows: TGCAGTGCTTTACTAGCGATCCAAGAGACCCAGTACTTC. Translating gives CSALLAIQETQYF.

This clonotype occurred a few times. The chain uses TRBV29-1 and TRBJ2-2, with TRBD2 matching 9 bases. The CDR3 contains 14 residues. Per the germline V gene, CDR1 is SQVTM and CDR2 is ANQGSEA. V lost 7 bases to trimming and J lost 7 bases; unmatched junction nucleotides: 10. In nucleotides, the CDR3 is TGCAGCGCCGGGATAGCGGGAGTGAGCGGGGAGCTGTTTTTT. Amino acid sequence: CSAGIAGVSGELFF.

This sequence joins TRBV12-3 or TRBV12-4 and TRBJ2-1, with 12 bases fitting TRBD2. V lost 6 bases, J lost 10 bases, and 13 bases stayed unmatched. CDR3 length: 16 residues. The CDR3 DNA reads TGTGCCAGCAGCCCCCTCCTAGCGGGAGGGTCCGGGGAGCAGTTCTTC. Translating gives CASSPLLAGGSGEQFF.